Reported below is one TCR beta chain. These data originate in a study of blood T cells in healthy people across ages. Across the whole study: Per every two T cells, about one barcoded beta molecule was captured by template switching.

The V and J ends lost 4 bases and 4 bases respectively, with 20 bases between them. The CDR3 totals 17 residues. Per the germline V gene, CDR1 is SGHDN and CDR2 is FVKESK. PCR was performed a second time for 7 to 11 cycles using a sample-barcoded 5' primer and a J-beta primer mix. Each cDNA was tagged by a template-switch adaptor containing 12 random nucleotides. TCRdb used MiXCR to reprocess the 5' RACE reads, holding one entry per CDR3 protein. This sample carries 1.5 million to 2 million distinct CDR3 sequences, about 35% of them seen once, and the ten largest clones take 10% to 12%. Healthy Caucasian individuals from Russia aged about 6 to 90 were enrolled as donors.

The receptor was derived from a woman in her 30s in good health. The chain is built from TRBV14 and TRBJ2-1; the D gene is possibly TRBD1 (5 bases). Material for sequencing was blood. CDR3 residues: CASSRWTRLQLYNEQFF. CDR3 DNA sequence: TGTGCCAGCAGCCGATGGACACGACTTCAATTGTACAATGAGCAGTTCTTC.